This T cell receptor (beta chain) was sequenced during a study of control samples from healthy donors and cancer patients (dated by TCRdb to 2019 to 2021). Comment on this clone: It lacks a known antigen. Base qualities were left out, and no much larger clone turns up one base away.

Receptors were amplified or captured by the immunoSEQ multiplex PCR assay. In its TCRdb copy, this immuneACCESS table keeps in-frame sequences only and misses some clones. Where compared with another copy, unresolved V genes explain less than half of these, and the others have no known cause. Counted in this sample were 45,000 or so clones; approximately 89% of them appeared once. The ten largest make up 22% of the sample. Compared with germline, V lacks 1 base and J lacks 2 bases; bases without a gene match: 7. The germline V gene encodes CDR1 LGHDT and CDR2 YNNKEL (reference sequence). From its cysteine to its phenylalanine, the CDR3 spans 17 amino acids. Of all the DNA, just the CDR3 is kept, 51 bases in frame from base 1.

The clonotype originates from a woman in her 40s with head and neck cancer. The material sequenced was PBMCs. The V gene is TRBV3-1 (or the pseudogene TRBV3-2) and the J gene is TRBJ2-7; 11 central nucleotides agree with TRBD1. The CDR3 is CASSQGTGGKAAYEQYF. The bases are TGTGCCAGCAGCCAAGGGACAGGGGGCAAGGCGGCCTACGAGCAGTACTTC.